Shown below are 31 T cell receptor beta chains from a single sample sequenced in a study of cytomegalovirus exposure and HLA in healthy donors. Both 60 Vbeta primers and 13 Jbeta primers went into the PCR. Generated by immunoSEQ multiplex PCR, the TCRdb table keeps only in-frame clones and is missing some. The sample holds some 150,000 clones, approximately 80% seen once. The specimen sequenced was PBMCs. All receptors come from a man aged 25-45 years in good health and CMV-seropositive.

The chain links TRBV28 to TRBJ1-1, with D unclear. The V and J ends lost 6 bases and 4 bases respectively, with 18 bases between them. The CDR3 has 15 residues. Germline-derived CDR1 and CDR2 are MDHEN and SYDVKM. The CDR3 loop is CASSVFEGGFTEAFF. The CDR3 DNA reads TGTGCCAGCAGCGTCTTTGAGGGCGGGTTCACTGAAGCTTTCTTT. The variable domain in full, completed from reference TRBV28 and TRBJ1-1, reads DVKVTQSSRYLVKRTGEKVFLECVQDMDHENMFWYRQDPGLGLRLIYFSYDVKMKEKGDIPEGYSVSREKKERFSLILESASTNQTSMYLCASSVFEGGFTEAFFGQGTRLTVV.

Many counts were recorded for this clone. The DNA of the CDR3 is TGCGCCAGCAGCCTAGCGGGAGCCGAGCAGTTCTTC. Translated, it gives CASSLAGAEQFF. The gene calls are TRBV5-1 and TRBJ2-1; 10 nucleotides match TRBD2. V dropped 4 bases and J dropped 10; count of bases not matched to a gene: 2. CDR1 is SGHRS, CDR2 YFSETQ, per germline. The CDR3 covers 12 residues.

The V gene is TRBV5-1, the J gene TRBJ2-7; 7 positions agree with TRBD1. V dropped 4 bases and J dropped 1; count of bases not matched to a gene: 8. Germline V gene lookup returns CDR1 SGHRS and CDR2 YFSETQ. The length of the CDR3 is 15 residues. The CDR3 is CASSRILGQSYEQYF. The CDR3 region has the DNA TGCGCCAGCAGCCGGATCTTGGGACAGTCCTACGAGCAGTACTTC.

The chain joins TRBV14 to TRBJ2-5; no firm D call. Germline-derived CDR1 and CDR2 are SGHDN and FVKESK. The CDR3 runs 13 residues. V gave up 6 bases and J gave up 2 bases, with 10 bases separating them. This CDR3 is CASSQNSQETQYF. In nucleotides, the CDR3 is TGTGCCAGCAGTCAAAACAGTCAAGAGACCCAGTACTTC. Full variable domain (remainder filled in from reference TRBV14 and TRBJ2-5): EAGVTQFPSHSVIEKGQTVTLRCDPISGHDNLYWYRRVMGKEIKFLLHFVKESKQDESGMPNNRFLAERTGGTYSTLKVQPAELEDSGVYFCASSQNSQETQYFGPGTRLLVL.

This sequence joins TRBV7-6 and TRBJ2-1; 11 positions match TRBD2. The CDR3 loop spans 15 amino acids. J gave up 4 bases and V 5 bases, and 4 bases lay outside the gene matches. Per the germline V gene, CDR1 is SGHVS and CDR2 is FNYEAQ. CDR3 in amino acids: CASSRSGRAYNEQFF. For the CDR3, the DNA is TGTGCCAGCAGCCGTAGCGGGAGGGCTTACAATGAGCAGTTCTTC.

The rearrangement joins TRBV9 to TRBJ1-1, with D tentatively TRBD1 (6 bases). The V end was cut by 1 base, the J end by 4 bases, with 8 bases between. CDR1 SGDLS and CDR2 YYNGEE come from the germline V gene. The length of the CDR3 is 13 residues. Here the CDR3 DNA reads TGTGCCAGCAGCGTATTGGACAGCACTGAAGCTTTCTTT. Amino acid sequence: CASSVLDSTEAFF.

Concerning this clone: This same CDR3 is encoded by further DNA sequences in the sample. The chain uses TRBV28 and TRBJ2-3; no definite D call. This CDR3 region has 13 residues. With 9 bases removed from V and 4 bases from J, the gap between germline ends came to 14 bases. Per the germline V gene, CDR1 is MDHEN and CDR2 is SYDVKM. This CDR3 is CASTNPAADTQYF. In DNA, the CDR3 is TGTGCCAGTACCAATCCCGCGGCAGATACGCAGTATTTT.

The CDR3 DNA sequence: TGTGCCAGCGGCGATGGAGGGGCCTTCCAAGAGACCCAGTACTTC. Translated, it gives CASGDGGAFQETQYF. The gene calls are TRBV9 and TRBJ2-5; D is possibly TRBD2 (6 bases). The CDR3 totals 15 residues. The germline V and J ends were trimmed by 7 bases and 1 base, with 17 bases remaining between them. Germline CDR1 reads SGDLS; CDR2 reads YYNGEE.

This sequence joins TRBV7-9 and TRBJ2-3; the D is unclear. The CDR3 is made up of 12 amino acids. Trimming cost V 5 bases and J 2 bases, with 5 bases left between them. In germline, CDR1 is SEHNR, CDR2 FQNEAQ (reference sequence). The CDR3 bases are TGTGCCAGCAGCCAGTTCACAGATACGCAGTATTTT. This encodes CASSQFTDTQYF.

V usage is TRBV13 and J usage is TRBJ1-6, with D possibly TRBD1 on 6 matching bases. Germline V gives CDR1 PRHDT, CDR2 FYEKMQ (reference sequence). Deletions cut 0 bases from V and 8 bases from J, with 8 bases between. The CDR3 contains 14 residues. CDR3 loop: CASSLGDSYSPLHF. The CDR3 nucleotides are TGTGCCAGCAGCTTAGGGGACAGCTATTCACCCCTCCACTTT.

The CDR3 DNA reads as TGTGCCAGCACTCCTAGCGGGGGCTACACCGGGGAGCTGTTTTTT. Amino acids: CASTPSGGYTGELFF. The chain links TRBV6-6 to TRBJ2-2, with 10 positions matching TRBD2. Germline CDR1 reads MNHNY; CDR2 reads SVGAGI (reference sequence). The CDR3 covers 15 residues. After removal of 7 bases from V and 3 bases from J, the junction contained 5 bases not matched to a gene.

The chain couples TRBV6-5 to TRBJ1-5; 8 positions match TRBD1. The CDR3 runs to 14 residues. From germline, CDR1 is MNHEY and CDR2 SVGAGI. V dropped 3 bases and J dropped 6; count of bases not matched to a gene: 4. The CDR3 here is CASSYTGGSQPQHF. CDR3 bases: TGTGCCAGCAGTTATACAGGGGGGAGTCAGCCCCAGCATTTT.

This sequence joins TRBV5-1 and TRBJ2-7; 8 bases fit TRBD1. The CDR3 totals 15 residues. In germline, CDR1 is SGHRS, CDR2 YFSETQ. V was pared by 4 bases and J by 2 bases, with 8 bases of the junction left unmatched. CDR3: CASSGTGVGTYEQYF. The CDR3 DNA sequence: TGCGCCAGCAGCGGGACAGGTGTTGGGACCTACGAGCAGTACTTC.

The chain employs TRBV2 and TRBJ2-1, with TRBD1 identical over 8 bases. Trimming removed 8 bases from V and 3 bases from J; junction bases left unmatched: 12. The CDR3 length is 16 residues. Germline CDR1 and CDR2: SNHLY and FYNNEI. The CDR3 loop reads CASGGARDRLYNEQFF. The DNA of the CDR3 is TGTGCCAGCGGGGGCGCCCGGGACAGGCTCTACAATGAGCAGTTCTTC.

This rearrangement joins TRBV4-2 to TRBJ2-3; tentative D call: TRBD1 (6 bases). The germline gives CDR1 LGHNA, CDR2 YNFKEQ. The CDR3 length is 14 residues. Trimming shortened V by 4 bases and J by 9 bases, and 17 bases separated the two germline ends. The CDR3 protein is CASSPGQPERTQYF. For the CDR3, the DNA is TGTGCCAGCAGCCCAGGACAGCCAGAGAGGACGCAGTATTTT.

V usage is TRBV27 and J usage is TRBJ2-1, with 13 positions matching TRBD2. Germline trimming cut 5 bases from V and 8 bases from J; bases unmatched to any gene: 6. Germline loops: CDR1 MNHEY, CDR2 SMNVEV (reference sequence). The CDR3 has 15 residues. This CDR3 is CASSPAGLAGDEQFF. The CDR3 nucleotides read TGTGCCAGCAGTCCCGCTGGACTAGCGGGGGATGAGCAGTTCTTC.

This clone was recorded once. V is TRBV7-6 and J is TRBJ2-1, with TRBD2 matching over 12 bases. The V segment lost 3 bases and the J segment 3 bases; nucleotides outside the gene matches: 3. The CDR3 length is 16 residues. The germline gives CDR1 SGHVS, CDR2 FNYEAQ. This chain's CDR3 is CASSLGLAGSYNEQFF. The CDR3 nucleotides are TGTGCCAGCAGCTTGGGACTAGCGGGTAGCTACAATGAGCAGTTCTTC.

The rearrangement uses TRBV2 and TRBJ1-3, with D hard to call. Trimming shortened V by 3 bases and J by 8 bases, and 5 bases separated the two germline ends. Germline lookup yields CDR1 SNHLY and CDR2 FYNNEI. The CDR3 contains 11 residues. The CDR3 reads CASSDEYTIYF. CDR3 coding DNA: TGTGCCAGCAGTGATGAGTACACCATATATTTT. The full variable domain, with the rest looked up from reference TRBV2 and TRBJ1-3, is EPEVTQTPSHQVTQMGQEVILRCVPISNHLYFYWYRQILGQKVEFLVSFYNNEISEKSEIFDDQFSVERPDGSNFTLKIRSTKLEDSAMYFCASSDEYTIYFGEGSWLTVV.

The V call is TRBV6-1, the J call TRBJ1-2, with unresolved D. Per the germline V gene, CDR1 is MNHNS and CDR2 is SASEGT. Trimming cost V 4 bases and J 0 bases, with 9 bases left between them. The CDR3 loop spans 14 amino acids. The CDR3 is CASSGGYANYGYTF. The CDR3, as DNA: TGTGCCAGCAGTGGAGGATACGCTAACTATGGCTACACCTTC.

This chain connects TRBV14 to TRBJ2-2; D is unclear. The ends were cut back, 2 bases at V and 2 bases at J, with 6 bases in the middle. This CDR3 is built from 14 residues. Germline V gene sequence: CDR1 SGHDN, CDR2 FVKESK. As DNA, the CDR3 is TGTGCCAGCAGCCAATTCCAAAACACCGGGGAGCTGTTTTTT. Amino acids: CASSQFQNTGELFF.

CDR3 loop: CASSTDRAGQPQHF. CDR3 bases: TGTGCCAGTAGTACCGACAGGGCCGGTCAGCCCCAGCATTTT. J is TRBJ1-5 and V is TRBV19, with 7 bases lining up with TRBD1. Germline V gene lookup returns CDR1 LNHDA and CDR2 SQIVND (reference sequence). The CDR3 totals 14 residues. Trimming at V came to 4 bases and at J to 6 bases, leaving 6 bases not matched to a gene.

V usage is TRBV9 and J usage is TRBJ2-6; the match to TRBD1 covers 9 bases. V shed 3 bases, J shed 0 bases, and the junction held 13 bases outside the gene matches. This CDR3 comprises 20 residues. The germline V gene has CDR1 SGDLS and CDR2 YYNGEE. The CDR3 here is CASSGSGTGWVTSGANVLTF. The CDR3 DNA reads TGTGCCAGCAGCGGATCCGGGACAGGGTGGGTCACCTCTGGGGCCAACGTCCTGACTTTC.

This rearrangement joins TRBV18 to TRBJ1-1, with D hard to call. The germline CDR1 and CDR2 sequences are KGHSH and LQKENI. The CDR3 runs 14 residues. V gave up 6 bases and J gave up 2 bases, with 13 bases separating them. DNA for the CDR3: TGTGCCAGCTCTCACCCTCCCCTAAACACTGAAGCTTTCTTT. Its protein product is CASSHPPLNTEAFF. Full variable domain (outside the CDR3, taken from reference TRBV18 and TRBJ1-1): NAGVMQNPRHLVRRRGQEARLRCSPMKGHSHVYWYRQLPEEGLKFMVYLQKENIIDESGMPKERFSAEFPKEGPSILRIQQVVRGDSAAYFCASSHPPLNTEAFFGQGTRLTVV.

As regards this clone: An end of the junction does not agree with germline; a read error may underlie this. This CDR3 is also generated by other DNA sequences in the sample. The rearrangement uses TRBV4-1 and TRBJ1-6; 8 nucleotides agree with TRBD1. The CDR3 extends over 16 amino acids. Germline CDR1 is MGHRA and CDR2 is YSYEKL. The CDR3 loop is CASSQTADRDNSPLHF. In nucleotides, the CDR3 is TGCGCCAGCAGCCAAACGGCGGACAGGGATAACTCACCCCTCCACTTT.

This rearrangement joins TRBV27 to TRBJ1-1; TRBD1 matches 8 bases. J gave up 6 bases and V 6 bases, and 9 bases lay outside the gene matches. The V gene's germline CDR1 is MNHEY and CDR2 SMNVEV (reference sequence). This CDR3 region has 14 residues. CDR3 in DNA: TGTGCCAGCAGCCTCATAACAGGGGGTTCTGAAGCTTTCTTT. It specifies CASSLITGGSEAFF.

This clone was seen a few times. The chain recombines TRBV6-1 with TRBJ1-1, with D maybe TRBD1 (5 bases). This CDR3 spans 14 amino acids. V was cut by 8 bases and J by 3 bases, with 16 bases left in between. Per the germline V gene, CDR1 is MNHNS and CDR2 is SASEGT. CDR3: CASGGGGLDTEAFF. The CDR3 nucleotides read TGTGCCAGCGGGGGGGGAGGGCTGGACACTGAAGCTTTCTTT.

Notes on this clone: The same CDR3 also results from other DNA sequences found in this sample. The V and J genes are TRBV19 and TRBJ1-3, with a possible D match to TRBD1 (5 bases). V was cut by 6 bases and J by 0 bases, with 6 bases left in between. The CDR3 runs to 13 residues. Germline CDR1 and CDR2: LNHDA and SQIVND (reference sequence). In nucleotides, the CDR3 is TGTGCCAGTAGACAGGCCTCTGGAAACACCATATATTTT. Amino acid sequence: CASRQASGNTIYF.

V and J are TRBV4-1 and TRBJ1-1; possibly TRBD1 for D (6 bases). The CDR3 sequence is 14 residues long. The V and J ends lost 3 bases and 1 base respectively, with 9 bases between them. Germline CDR1 is MGHRA and CDR2 is YSYEKL. CDR3 in amino acids: CASSHPDRNTEAFF. The CDR3 coding sequence is TGCGCCAGCAGCCACCCGGACAGGAACACTGAAGCTTTCTTT.

The chain joins TRBV28 to TRBJ1-4; D is perhaps TRBD1 (5 bases). Germline CDR1 and CDR2: MDHEN and SYDVKM. The CDR3 covers 16 residues. Between the trimmed V and J ends, which lost 4 bases and 0 bases, there was a span of 12 bases. CDR3 in amino acids: CASSSPTDATNEKLFF. CDR3 sequence (DNA): TGTGCCAGCAGTTCCCCGACAGATGCAACTAATGAAAAACTGTTTTTT.

This clone was detected a few times. The V gene is TRBV5-1, the J gene TRBJ2-7; 12 bases agree with TRBD2. The ends lost 5 bases at V and 3 bases at J; junction bases unmatched: 6. This CDR3 has 15 residues. The germline V gene has CDR1 SGHRS and CDR2 YFSETQ. CDR3 region: CASRLAGGGIYEQYF. CDR3 DNA sequence: TGCGCCAGCAGACTAGCGGGAGGAGGAATCTACGAGCAGTACTTC.

The chain uses TRBV19 and TRBJ1-2; D might be TRBD1 (6 bases). The CDR3 consists of 16 residues. Germline values: CDR1 LNHDA, CDR2 SQIVND (reference sequence). The V gene lost 4 bases and the J gene lost 3 bases, with 18 bases spanning the gap. CDR3 sequence reads: CASSSYQQGWDYGYTF. The CDR3 DNA is TGTGCCAGTAGTAGCTACCAACAGGGCTGGGACTATGGCTACACCTTC.